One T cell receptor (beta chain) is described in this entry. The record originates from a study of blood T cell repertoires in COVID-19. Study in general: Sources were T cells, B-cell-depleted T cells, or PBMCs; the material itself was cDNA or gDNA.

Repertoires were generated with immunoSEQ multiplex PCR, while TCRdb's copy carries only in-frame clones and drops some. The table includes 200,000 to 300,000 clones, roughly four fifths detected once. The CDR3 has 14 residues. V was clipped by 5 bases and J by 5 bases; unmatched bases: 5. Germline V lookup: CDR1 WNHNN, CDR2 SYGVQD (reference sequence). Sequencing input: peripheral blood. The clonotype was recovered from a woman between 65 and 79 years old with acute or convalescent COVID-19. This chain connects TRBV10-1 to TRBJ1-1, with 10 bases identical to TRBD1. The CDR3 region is CASSRRTGGTEAFF. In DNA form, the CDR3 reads TGCGCCAGCAGTAGGAGGACAGGGGGAACTGAAGCTTTCTTT.